This TCR beta chain was captured by sequencing in a study of CD8+ T cells in alopecia areata. Regarding this clone: Its target is unknown.

Whole-study findings and limits: For patients receiving tofacitinib, scalp clonality and expanded CD8+ clones among the top 100 significantly decreased. Among the cells sequenced in scalp samples are also the resident alphabeta T cells of normal skin.

Treatment of the sample: oral pan-JAK inhibitor, 5-10 mg twice daily. T lymphocytes (CD4+ and CD8+) were sorted from PBMCs. Once RNA had been extracted, it was reverse transcribed into cDNA to act as the sequencing template. This table comes from immunoSEQ multiplex PCR, and its TCRdb copy is limited to in-frame clones, with some not included. The sample consists of about 260,000 clones, 60% of them appearing once. The source is a human donor with alopecia areata. The specimen comprised CD4+ T cells sorted from blood, sampled at week 52, from a patient treated with tofacitinib.

As DNA, the CDR3 is TGTGCCTTCGACAGTTCTAGCACAGATACGCAGTATTTT. This translates into CAFDSSSTDTQYF. This chain connects TRBV30 to TRBJ2-3; TRBD1 is a possible D gene (5 bases). The CDR3 is made up of 13 amino acids. Germline CDR1 is GTSNPN and CDR2 is SVGIG (reference sequence). Deletions cut 7 bases from V and 0 bases from J, with 11 bases between.